The T cell receptor beta chain described here comes from a study of monozygotic twins with inflammatory bowel disease. Findings of the study overall: Healthy co-twins, by inverse Simpson, had higher TCRbeta diversity than their siblings with IBD.

Each donor supplied roughly 2.5 ml of blood. Details on this clonotype: Antigen unknown.

This CDR3 is built from 13 residues. Each sample had eight separate cDNA synthesis reactions. With about 17 and 10 cycles respectively, two nested PCRs were carried out on TCRalpha and TCRbeta cDNA. Following a re-call of the 5' RACE reads, TCRdb has one entry per CDR3 protein and lacks DNA. The clone table shows about 350,000 distinct CDR3 sequences, with the ten largest holding roughly 2%. The TCR sequence derives from a human donor with ulcerative colitis or Crohn's disease, or a healthy co-twin of an affected twin (not recorded which). The genes are TRBV12-3 or TRBV12-4 and TRBJ2-7. The sequenced sample consisted of blood. This CDR3 reads CASSLGLTLEQYF.